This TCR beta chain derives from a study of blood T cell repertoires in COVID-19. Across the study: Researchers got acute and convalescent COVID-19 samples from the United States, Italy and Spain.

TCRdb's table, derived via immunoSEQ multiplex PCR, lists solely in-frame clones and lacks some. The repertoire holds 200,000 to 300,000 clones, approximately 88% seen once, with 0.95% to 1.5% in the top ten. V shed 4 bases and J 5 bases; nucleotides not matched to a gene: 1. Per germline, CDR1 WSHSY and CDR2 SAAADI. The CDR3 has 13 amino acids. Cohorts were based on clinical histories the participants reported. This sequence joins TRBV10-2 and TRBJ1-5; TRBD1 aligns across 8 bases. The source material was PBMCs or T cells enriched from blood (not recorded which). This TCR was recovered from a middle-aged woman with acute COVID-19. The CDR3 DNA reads TGCGCCAGCAGTGTGGACAGGGATCAGCCCCAGCATTTT. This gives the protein CASSVDRDQPQHF.